Sequencing of this T cell receptor beta chain was carried out in a study of T cell responses to AZD1222 COVID-19 vaccine. The study, taken as a whole, reports: Spike-specific TCR depth and breadth grew after two AZD1222 doses.

Germline loops: CDR1 ENHRY, CDR2 SYGVKD. The CDR3 sequence is 14 residues long. V lost 5 bases and J lost 5; bases outside the gene matches: 6. Some clones are missing from TCRdb's copy, which holds only in-frame ones; the method was immunoSEQ multiplex PCR. The data show about 150,000 clones, 90% to 95% seen once. A note on this clone: Its specificity is unknown.

The sample here was peripheral blood, taken on day 0 of AZD1222 vaccination. The sequence came from an adult in good health. The V call is TRBV10-3, the J call TRBJ2-3; 8 nucleotides line up with TRBD2. The CDR3 is CAISTGSGGDTQYF. CDR3 bases: TGTGCCATCAGTACGGGGAGCGGGGGAGATACGCAGTATTTT.